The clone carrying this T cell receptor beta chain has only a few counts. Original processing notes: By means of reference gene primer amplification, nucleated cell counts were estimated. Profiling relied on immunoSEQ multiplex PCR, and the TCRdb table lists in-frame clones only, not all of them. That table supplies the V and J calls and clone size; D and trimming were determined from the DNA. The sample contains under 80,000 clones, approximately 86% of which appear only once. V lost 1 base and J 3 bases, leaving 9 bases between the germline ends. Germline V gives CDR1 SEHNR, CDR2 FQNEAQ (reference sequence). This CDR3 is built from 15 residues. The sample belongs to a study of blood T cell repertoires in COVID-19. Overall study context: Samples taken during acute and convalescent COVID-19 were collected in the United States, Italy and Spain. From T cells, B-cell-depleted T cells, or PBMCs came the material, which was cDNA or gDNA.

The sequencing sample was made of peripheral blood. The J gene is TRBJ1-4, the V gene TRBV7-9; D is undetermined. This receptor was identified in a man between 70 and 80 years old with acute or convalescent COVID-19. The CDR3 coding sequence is TGTGCCAGCAGCTTAGTGGCCGGGGCTAATGAAAAACTGTTTTTT. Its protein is CASSLVAGANEKLFF. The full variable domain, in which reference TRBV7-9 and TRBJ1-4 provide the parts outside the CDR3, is DTGVSQNPRHKITKRGQNVTFRCDPISEHNRLYWYRQTLGQGPEFLTYFQNEAQLEKSRLLSDRFSAERPKGSFSTLEIQRTEQGDSAMYLCASSLVAGANEKLFFGSGTQLSVL.